This TCR beta chain was sequenced during a study of blood T cell repertoires in COVID-19. V was clipped by 10 bases and J by 7 bases; unmatched bases: 12. The length of the CDR3 is 14 residues. The germline V gene has CDR1 MNHEY and CDR2 SVGAGI. Methods used by the authors: Reference gene primers were amplified, and this amplification served to estimate nucleated cell counts. Only in-frame clones appear in the TCRdb table, and some are missing; sequencing was by immunoSEQ multiplex PCR. V and J calls and clone size are given by that table; D and trimming were obtained from the DNA. Of 69,000 or so clones listed, roughly four fifths were seen once; the top ten hold about an eighth.

The genes are TRBV6-5 and TRBJ1-4, with 7 bases that match TRBD1. The sequencing sample was made of peripheral blood. The source of this sequence is a man aged 50 to 59 with COVID-19, enrolled during active disease. CDR3 DNA sequence: TGTGCCACCCAACAAGGGGGCCGTACTGAAAAACTGTTTTTT. Amino acids: CATQQGGRTEKLFF.